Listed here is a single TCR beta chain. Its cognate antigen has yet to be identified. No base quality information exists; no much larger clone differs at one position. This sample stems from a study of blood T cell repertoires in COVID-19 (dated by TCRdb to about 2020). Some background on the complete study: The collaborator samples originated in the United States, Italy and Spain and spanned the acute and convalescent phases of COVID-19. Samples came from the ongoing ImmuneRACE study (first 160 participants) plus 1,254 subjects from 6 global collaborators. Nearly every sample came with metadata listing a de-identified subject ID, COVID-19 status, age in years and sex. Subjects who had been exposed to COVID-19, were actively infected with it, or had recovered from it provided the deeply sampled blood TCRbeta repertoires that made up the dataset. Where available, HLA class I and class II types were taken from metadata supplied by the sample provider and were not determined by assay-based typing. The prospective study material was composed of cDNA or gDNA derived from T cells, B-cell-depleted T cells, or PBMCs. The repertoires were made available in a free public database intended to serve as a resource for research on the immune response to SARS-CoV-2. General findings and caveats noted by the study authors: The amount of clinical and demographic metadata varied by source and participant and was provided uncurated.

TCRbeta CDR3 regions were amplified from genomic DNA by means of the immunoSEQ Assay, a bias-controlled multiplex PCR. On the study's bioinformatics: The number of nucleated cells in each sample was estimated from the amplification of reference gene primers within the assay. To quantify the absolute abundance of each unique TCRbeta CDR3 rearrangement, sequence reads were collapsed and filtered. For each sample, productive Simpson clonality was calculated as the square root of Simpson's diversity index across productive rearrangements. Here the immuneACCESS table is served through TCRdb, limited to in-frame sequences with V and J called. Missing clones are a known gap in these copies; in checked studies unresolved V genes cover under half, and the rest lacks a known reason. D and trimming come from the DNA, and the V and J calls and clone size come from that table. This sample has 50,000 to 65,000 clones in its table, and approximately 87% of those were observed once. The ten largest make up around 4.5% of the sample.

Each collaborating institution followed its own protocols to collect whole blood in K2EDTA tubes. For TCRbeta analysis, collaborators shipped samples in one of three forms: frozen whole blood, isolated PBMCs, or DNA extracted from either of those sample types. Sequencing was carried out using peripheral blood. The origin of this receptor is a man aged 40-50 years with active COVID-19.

The CDR3 reads CASSVAGTGYTGELFF. The DNA sequence is as follows: TGTGCCAGCAGCGTAGCCGGAACAGGGTACACCGGGGAGCTGTTTTTT. The chain joins TRBV9 to TRBJ2-2; D gene: possibly TRBD1, on 6 matching bases. CDR1 and CDR2 were assigned from the germline V gene as SGDLS and YYNGEE. The junction carries 12 bases between V and J, which are trimmed by 0 bases and 3 bases respectively. The CDR3 holds 16 amino acids from the cysteine to the phenylalanine. Kept here is only the CDR3 DNA, which spans 48 bases and is read in frame from base 1.